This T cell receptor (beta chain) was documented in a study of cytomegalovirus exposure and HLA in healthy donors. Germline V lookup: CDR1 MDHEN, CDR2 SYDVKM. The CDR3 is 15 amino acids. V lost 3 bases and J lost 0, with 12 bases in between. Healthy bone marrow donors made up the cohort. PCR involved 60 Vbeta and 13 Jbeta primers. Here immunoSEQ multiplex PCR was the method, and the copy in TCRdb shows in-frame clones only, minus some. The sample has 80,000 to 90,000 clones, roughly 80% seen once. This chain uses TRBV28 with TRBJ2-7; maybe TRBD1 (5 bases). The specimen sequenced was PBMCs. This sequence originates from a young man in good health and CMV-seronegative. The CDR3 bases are TGTGCCAGCAGTTTGGGGCGGCCAATCTCCTACGAGCAGTACTTC. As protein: CASSLGRPISYEQYF.